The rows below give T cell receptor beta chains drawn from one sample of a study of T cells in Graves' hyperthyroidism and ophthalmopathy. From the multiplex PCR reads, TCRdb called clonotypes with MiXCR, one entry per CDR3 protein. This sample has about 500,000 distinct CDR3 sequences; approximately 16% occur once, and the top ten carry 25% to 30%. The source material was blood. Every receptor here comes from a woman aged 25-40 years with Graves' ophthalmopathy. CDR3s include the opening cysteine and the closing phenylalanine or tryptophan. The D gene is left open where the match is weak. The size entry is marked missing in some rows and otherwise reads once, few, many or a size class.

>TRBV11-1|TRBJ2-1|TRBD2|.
TGTGCCAGCAGCTCCGGAGGACTAGCGGGAGAGTGGGATGAGCAGCTCTTC
CASSSGGLAGEWDEQLF
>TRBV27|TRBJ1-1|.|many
TGTGCCAGCAGTTTATCTGGCCAGTTTGAAGCTTTCTTT
CASSLSGQFEAFF
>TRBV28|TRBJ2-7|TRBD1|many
TGTGCCAGCAGTGACCCGGGACAGGCCTACGAGCAGTACTTC
CASSDPGQAYEQYF
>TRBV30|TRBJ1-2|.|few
TGTGCCTGGAGTGTACCAGGCCAATTCTATGGCTACACCTTC
CAWSVPGQFYGYTF
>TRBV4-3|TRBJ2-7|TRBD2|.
TGCGCCAGCAGCCAACGCCCCACTAGCGGGAGGGCCCACTACGAGCAGTACTTC
CASSQRPTSGRAHYEQYF
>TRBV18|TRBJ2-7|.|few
TGTGCCAGCTCACCACTCTCGGGTCTAGGCGACGAGCAGTACTTC
CASSPLSGLGDEQYF
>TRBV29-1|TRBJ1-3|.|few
TGCAGCGTTGAAGACCCAGGCTCTGGAAACACCATATATTTT
CSVEDPGSGNTIYF
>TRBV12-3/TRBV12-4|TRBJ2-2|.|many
TGTGCCAGCAGTTTGAATTCCTTCGGGGAGCTGTTTTTT
CASSLNSFGELFF
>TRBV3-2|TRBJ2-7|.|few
TGTGCCAGCAGCCCCACCCCGGAACAGGGTTCCGAGCAGTACTTC
CASSPTPEQGSEQYF
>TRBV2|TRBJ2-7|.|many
TGTGCCAGCAGTGACACAAACGTACCTTACGAGCAGTACTTC
CASSDTNVPYEQYF
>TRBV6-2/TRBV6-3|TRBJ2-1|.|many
TGTGCCAGCAGCCTAGAGGGGTTGGCTTACAATGAGCAGTTCTTC
CASSLEGLAYNEQFF
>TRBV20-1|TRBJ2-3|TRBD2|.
TGCAGTGCTAGGTTCGCGCGGGAGGGCACAGGTACGCAGTATTTT
CSARFAREGTGTQYF
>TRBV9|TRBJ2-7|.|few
TGTGCCAGCAGCGTAGCGGACCTCTCCTACGAGCAGTACTTC
CASSVADLSYEQYF
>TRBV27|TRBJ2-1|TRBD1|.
TGTGCCAGCAGCCCAAGGGGGCCTATCGGACATGAGCAGTTCTTC
CASSPRGPIGHEQFF
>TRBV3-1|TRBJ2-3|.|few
TGTGCCAGCAGCCCGAAGATGGGGGCATCAGGGACAGATACGCAGTATTTT
CASSPKMGASGTDTQYF
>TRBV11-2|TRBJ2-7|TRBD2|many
TGTGCCAGCAGCTTAGCTGCGGGAGGGGAGTACGAGCAGTACTTC
CASSLAAGGEYEQYF
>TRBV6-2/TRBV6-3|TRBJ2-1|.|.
TGTGCCAGCACCCGGGAGAGCTCCTACAATGAGCAGTTCTTC
CASTRESSYNEQFF
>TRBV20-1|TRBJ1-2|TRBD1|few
TGCAGTGCTAGGGGGGGGACAGGGAAGTTTGGCTATGGCTACACCTTC
CSARGGTGKFGYGYTF
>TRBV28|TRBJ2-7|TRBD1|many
TGTGCCAGCAGTCCAGGGACAGAGGCCGAATTTGAGCAGTACTTC
CASSPGTEAEFEQYF
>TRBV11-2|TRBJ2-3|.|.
TGTGCCAGCAGCCTGGTGGTCGCCGGCACAATATCCACAGATACGCAGTATTTT
CASSLVVAGTISTDTQYF
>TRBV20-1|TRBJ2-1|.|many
TGCAGTGTCGCGTACAATGAGCAGTTCTTC
CSVAYNEQFF
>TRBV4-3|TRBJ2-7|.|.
TGCGCCAGCAGCCAAACCATGGACAGCTACGAGCAGTACTTC
CASSQTMDSYEQYF
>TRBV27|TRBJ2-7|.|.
TGTGCCAGCAGTTTATGGAGGGACGACGAGCAGTACTTC
CASSLWRDDEQYF
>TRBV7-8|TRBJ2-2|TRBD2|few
TGTGCCAGCAGCCGAGCGGGAGGCGGGACCGGGGAGCTGTTTTTT
CASSRAGGGTGELFF
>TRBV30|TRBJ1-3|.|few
TGTGCCTGGAGTGTTAAGGGAGGGGTTGGAAACACCATATATTTT
CAWSVKGGVGNTIYF
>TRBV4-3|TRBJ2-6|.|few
TGCGCCAGCAGCCAAGAGGTGGCAGGGAACGGGGCCAACGTCCTGACTTTC
CASSQEVAGNGANVLTF
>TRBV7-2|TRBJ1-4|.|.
TGTGCCAGCAGCCCTCGAGGGGGGGTTGAAAAACTGTTTTTT
CASSPRGGVEKLFF
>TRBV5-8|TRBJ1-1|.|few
TGTGCCAGCAGCTTGGTACTATGGACTGGATCAGGCATGAACACTGAAGCTTTCTTT
CASSLVLWTGSGMNTEAFF
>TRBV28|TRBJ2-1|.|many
TGTGCCAGCAGTTTATATCGGGGCGGGTATGAGCAGTTCTTC
CASSLYRGGYEQFF
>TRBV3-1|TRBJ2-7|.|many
TGTGCCAGCAGCCAAGTCTCAGGTTCCAAGGACGAGCAGTACTTC
CASSQVSGSKDEQYF
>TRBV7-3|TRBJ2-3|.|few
TGTGCCAGCAGCTCAAAAAAGTTCGATACGCAGTATTTT
CASSSKKFDTQYF
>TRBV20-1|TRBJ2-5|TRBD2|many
TGCAGTGCTAGAGCCTATGGGACTAGCGGGAGCAAAGAGACCCAGTACTTC
CSARAYGTSGSKETQYF
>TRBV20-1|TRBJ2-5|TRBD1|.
TGCAGTGCTAGAGAAAATAGGGCAGGGGGTAAGACCCAGTACTTC
CSARENRAGGKTQYF
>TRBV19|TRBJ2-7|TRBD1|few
TGTGCCAGTAGTATCACCCCGGGACAGGGCTCCTACGAGCAGTACTTC
CASSITPGQGSYEQYF
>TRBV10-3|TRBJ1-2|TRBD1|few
TGTGCCACAAACCAGAACAGGGGAATCTATGGCTACACCTTC
CATNQNRGIYGYTF
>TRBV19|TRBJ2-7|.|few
TGTGCCAGTAGTATAGCGGCCAGCTACGAGCAGTACTTC
CASSIAASYEQYF
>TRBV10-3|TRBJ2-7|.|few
TGTGCCATCAGGATAGAGGTTTCCTACGAGCAGTACTTC
CAIRIEVSYEQYF
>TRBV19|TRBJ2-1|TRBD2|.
TGTGCCAGTAGTTCCTCCTCTAGCGGGCTCAGCTCCTACAATGAGCAGTTCTTC
CASSSSSSGLSSYNEQFF
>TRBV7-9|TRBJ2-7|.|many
TGTGCCAGCAGCTTAGGAGACAGTGGAGTCTCCTACGAGCAGTACTTC
CASSLGDSGVSYEQYF
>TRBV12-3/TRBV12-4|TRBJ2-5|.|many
TGTGCCAGCAGCGCTAATGGAGAGACCCAGTACTTC
CASSANGETQYF